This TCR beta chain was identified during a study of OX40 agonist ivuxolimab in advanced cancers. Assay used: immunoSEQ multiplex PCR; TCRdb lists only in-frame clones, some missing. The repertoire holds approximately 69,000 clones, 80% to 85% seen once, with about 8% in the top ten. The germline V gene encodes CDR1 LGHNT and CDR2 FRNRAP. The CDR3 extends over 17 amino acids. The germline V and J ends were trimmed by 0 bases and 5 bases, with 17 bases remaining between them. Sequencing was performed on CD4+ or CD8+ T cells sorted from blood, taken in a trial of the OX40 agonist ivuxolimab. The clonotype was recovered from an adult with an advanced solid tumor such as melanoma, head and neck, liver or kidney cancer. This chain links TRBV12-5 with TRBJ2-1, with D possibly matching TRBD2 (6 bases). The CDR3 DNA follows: TGTGCTAGTGGTTTGGTACTGGGCGGCCCGGGGGACAATGAGCAGTTCTTC. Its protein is CASGLVLGGPGDNEQFF.